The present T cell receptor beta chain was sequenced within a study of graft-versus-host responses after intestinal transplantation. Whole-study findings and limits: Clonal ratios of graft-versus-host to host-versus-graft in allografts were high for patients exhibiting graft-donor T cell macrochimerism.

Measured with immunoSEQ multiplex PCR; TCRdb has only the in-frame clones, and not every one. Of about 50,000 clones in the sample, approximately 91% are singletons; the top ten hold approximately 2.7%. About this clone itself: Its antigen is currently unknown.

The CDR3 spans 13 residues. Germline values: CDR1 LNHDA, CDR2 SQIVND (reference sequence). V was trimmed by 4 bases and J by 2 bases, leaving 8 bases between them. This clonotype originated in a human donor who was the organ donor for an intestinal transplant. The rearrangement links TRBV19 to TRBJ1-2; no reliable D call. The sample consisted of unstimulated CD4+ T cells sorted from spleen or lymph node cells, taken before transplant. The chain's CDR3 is CASSSLENYGYTF. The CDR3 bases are TGTGCCAGTAGTAGTTTAGAGAACTATGGCTACACCTTC. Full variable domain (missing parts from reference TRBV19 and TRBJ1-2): DGGITQSPKYLFRKEGQNVTLSCEQNLNHDAMYWYRQDPGQGLRLIYYSQIVNDFQKGDIAEGYSVSREKKESFPLTVTSAQKNPTAFYLCASSSLENYGYTFGSGTRLTVV.